This TCR beta chain is drawn from a study of cytomegalovirus exposure and HLA in healthy donors. PCR employed 60 Vbeta and 13 Jbeta primers. The table came from immunoSEQ multiplex PCR; TCRdb's copy has only in-frame clones and leaves some out. In the table there are about 200,000 clones, 70% to 85% of which are singletons. Sequenced sample: PBMCs. The sequence derives from a girl aged 2-10 years in good health and CMV-seronegative.

CDR3 DNA sequence: TGCGCCAGCAGCCAAGGCACAGGGGCCCTCTACGAGCAGTACTTC. This gives the protein CASSQGTGALYEQYF. The J gene is TRBJ2-7, the V gene TRBV4-1; 7 nucleotides match TRBD1. The CDR3 consists of 15 residues. The ends lost 1 base at V and 3 bases at J; junction bases unmatched: 6. CDR1 and CDR2 from the germline V gene are MGHRA and YSYEKL.